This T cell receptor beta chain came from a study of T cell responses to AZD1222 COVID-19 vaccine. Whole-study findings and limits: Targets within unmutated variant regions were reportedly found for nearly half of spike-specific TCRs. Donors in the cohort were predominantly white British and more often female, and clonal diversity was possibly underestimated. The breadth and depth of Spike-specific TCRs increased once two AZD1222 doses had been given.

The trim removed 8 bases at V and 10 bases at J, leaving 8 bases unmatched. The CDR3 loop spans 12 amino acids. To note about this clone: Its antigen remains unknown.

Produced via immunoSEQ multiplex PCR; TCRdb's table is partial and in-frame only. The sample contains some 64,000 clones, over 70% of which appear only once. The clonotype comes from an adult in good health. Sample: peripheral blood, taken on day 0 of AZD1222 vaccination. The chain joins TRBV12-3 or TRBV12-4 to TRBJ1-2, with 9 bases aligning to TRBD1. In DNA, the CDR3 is TGTGCCAGCGCCCCGGGGGACAGGGTCTACACCTTC. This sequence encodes CASAPGDRVYTF.